Each of the 21 T cell receptor beta chains below was sequenced from the same sample in a study of OX40 agonist ivuxolimab in advanced cancers. TCRdb's copy holds only in-frame clones and misses some; the assay was immunoSEQ multiplex PCR. The profile shows roughly 49,000 clones, roughly 79% of them singletons. The sequences come from CD4+ or CD8+ T cells sorted from blood, collected in a trial of the OX40 agonist ivuxolimab. The receptors derive from an adult with an advanced solid tumor such as melanoma, head and neck, liver or kidney cancer.

This clone was seen once. The gene calls are TRBV6-6 and TRBJ2-5; unclear D gene. The germline gives CDR1 MNHNY, CDR2 SVGAGI (reference sequence). Trimming took off 2 bases at V and 7 bases at J, with 17 bases between the two ends. The CDR3 is 15 amino acids. The CDR3 is CASSYTSDIKGTQYF. For the CDR3, the DNA is TGTGCCAGCAGTTACACCTCAGATATCAAAGGGACCCAGTACTTC.

The V and J genes are TRBV7-2 and TRBJ1-4, with D possibly TRBD1 on 5 matching bases. This CDR3 spans 14 amino acids. Trimming removed 5 bases from V and 7 bases from J, with 14 bases in between. Germline V lookup: CDR1 SGHTA, CDR2 FQGNSA. The CDR3 coding sequence is TGTGCCAGCAGCCGAAACGGGAGGGGTGAAAAACTGTTTTTT. Its protein is CASSRNGRGEKLFF.

The chain joins TRBV5-6 to TRBJ2-7; a possible D gene is TRBD2 (5 bases). The V and J ends lost 2 bases and 2 bases respectively, with 17 bases between them. In germline, CDR1 is SGHDT, CDR2 YYEEEE. CDR3 size: 16 residues. CDR3 DNA sequence: TGTGCCAGCAGCTTATTCCGGGGTCTGAGGCCCTACGAGCAGTACTTC. Residues: CASSLFRGLRPYEQYF.

The chain uses TRBV7-2 and TRBJ2-7; D may correspond to TRBD1 or TRBD2 (5 bases each). The CDR3 runs to 13 residues. Looked up from germline, CDR1 is SGHTA and CDR2 is FQGNSA. V dropped 3 bases and J dropped 3 bases, with 9 bases sitting between them. The CDR3 reads CASSLGPIYEQYF. DNA for the CDR3: TGTGCCAGCAGCTTGGGACCTATCTACGAGCAGTACTTC.

This chain connects TRBV7-9 to TRBJ2-7, with D uncertain. There are 14 residues in the CDR3. The V end lost 5 bases, the J end lost 7 bases, and 18 bases lay between the germline ends. Germline V gene sequence: CDR1 SEHNR, CDR2 FQNEAQ (reference sequence). In DNA form, the CDR3 reads TGTGCCAGCAGCATCGGAAATAGGTTGGGAGAGCAGTACTTC. Translated, it gives CASSIGNRLGEQYF.

The CDR3, as DNA: TGTGCCAGCAGCCCCCTAGCGGGAGCTGGATTACGTGAGCAGTTCTTC. Translation: CASSPLAGAGLREQFF. The J gene is TRBJ2-1, the V gene TRBV7-2, with TRBD2 matching 10 bases. The germline V gene has CDR1 SGHTA and CDR2 FQGNSA. J lost 9 bases, V lost 5 bases, and 13 bases had no gene match. This CDR3 comprises 16 residues.

As concerns this clone: This CDR3 is also generated by other DNA sequences in the sample. The chain combines TRBV30 with TRBJ1-2; 7 bases agree with TRBD1. The V gene end was trimmed by 5 bases and the J gene end by 4 bases; junction bases not matched to a gene: 7. The CDR3 spans 13 residues. Germline values: CDR1 GTSNPN, CDR2 SVGIG (reference sequence). For the CDR3, the DNA is TGTGCCTGGGGCCGGGACAGACCCTATGGCTACACCTTC. This encodes CAWGRDRPYGYTF.

The CDR3 DNA follows: TGCGCCAGCAGCTTGGGGACAGGGGATGGCTACACCTTC. Protein: CASSLGTGDGYTF. This chain links TRBV5-1 with TRBJ1-2, with 9 bases that match TRBD1. Germline V gene data show CDR1 as SGHRS and CDR2 as YFSETQ. Trimming at V came to 0 bases and at J to 6 bases, leaving 0 bases not matched to a gene. CDR3 length: 13 residues.

A few counts support this clone. The chain joins TRBV18 to TRBJ1-6; 10 nucleotides match TRBD1. The CDR3 length is 15 residues. J lost 9 bases, V lost 4 bases, and 6 bases had no gene match. Germline V CDR1 and CDR2: KGHSH, LQKENI. The chain's CDR3 is CASSRGQGTGSPLHF. The CDR3 nucleotides read TGTGCCAGCTCACGGGGACAGGGGACGGGTTCACCCCTCCACTTT.

The chain combines TRBV7-9 with TRBJ1-1; the match to TRBD1 covers 7 bases. The CDR3 has 14 amino acids. J was trimmed by 5 bases and V by 3 bases; bases with no gene match: 6. Germline assignment: CDR1 SEHNR and CDR2 FQNEAQ (reference sequence). Written as DNA, the CDR3 is TGTGCCAGCAGCTTGGAACAGGGGTATACTGAAGCTTTCTTT. The encoded protein is CASSLEQGYTEAFF.

A few counts support this clone. The chain has TRBV6-5 and TRBJ2-1; D might be TRBD2 (6 bases). Germline-derived CDR1 and CDR2 are MNHEY and SVGAGI. The CDR3 runs 15 residues. The V and J ends lost 2 bases and 10 bases respectively, with 18 bases between them. Here the CDR3 reads CASSYAGSAPGEQFF. CDR3 nucleotide sequence: TGTGCCAGCAGTTACGCGGGGTCGGCCCCGGGGGAGCAGTTCTTC.

The chain combines TRBV30 with TRBJ2-1; 7 positions match TRBD1. Trimming took 2 bases from V and 12 from J; bases not matched to a gene: 10. The CDR3 runs 13 residues. Germline V CDR1 and CDR2: GTSNPN, SVGIG (reference sequence). The CDR3 DNA is TGTGCCTGGAGTACAGGGGCCCCATCGCGGCAGTTCTTC. It codes for CAWSTGAPSRQFF.

The V gene is TRBV5-5, the J gene TRBJ2-3; D is perhaps TRBD2 (7 bases). CDR3 length: 15 amino acids. CDR1 is SGHKS, CDR2 YYEKEE, per germline (reference sequence). V lost 0 bases and J lost 3, with 11 bases in between. For the CDR3, the DNA is TGTGCCAGCAGCTTGGTGGGGGGGCCGACAGATACGCAGTATTTT. Encoded protein: CASSLVGGPTDTQYF.

V and J are TRBV5-1 and TRBJ2-2; D not certain. The CDR3 extends over 14 amino acids. The ends were cut back, 2 bases at V and 1 base at J, with 6 bases in the middle. Germline CDR1 is SGHRS and CDR2 is YFSETQ. The DNA of the CDR3 is TGCGCCAGCAGCTTCACCGGGAACACCGGGGAGCTGTTTTTT. Its translation is CASSFTGNTGELFF.

The chain joins TRBV7-6 to TRBJ2-1; 14 bases align to TRBD2. Trimming took 1 base from V and 4 from J; bases not matched to a gene: 3. The CDR3 has 17 residues. Per the germline V gene, CDR1 is SGHVS and CDR2 is FNYEAQ. The CDR3 loop reads CASSLVGTSGSYNEQFF. DNA of the CDR3: TGTGCCAGCAGCTTAGTGGGGACTAGCGGGAGTTACAATGAGCAGTTCTTC. Filled out from reference TRBV7-6 and TRBJ2-1, the complete variable domain reads GAGVSQSPRYKVTKRGQDVALRCDPISGHVSLYWYRQALGQGPEFLTYFNYEAQQDKSGLPNDRFSAERPEGSISTLTIQRTEQRDSAMYRCASSLVGTSGSYNEQFFGPGTRLTVL.

This clone occurred a few times. V gene TRBV7-9 combines with J gene TRBJ2-5, with D perhaps TRBD1 (6 bases). V dropped 1 base and J dropped 3 bases, with 15 bases sitting between them. Per the germline V gene, CDR1 is SEHNR and CDR2 is FQNEAQ (reference sequence). The CDR3 contains 16 residues. This chain's CDR3 is CASSLGMGEGEETQYF. Here the CDR3 DNA reads TGTGCCAGCAGCTTAGGCATGGGAGAGGGGGAAGAGACCCAGTACTTC.

The V gene is TRBV30, the J gene TRBJ1-6; D call uncertain. The germline CDR1 and CDR2 sequences are GTSNPN and SVGIG (reference sequence). The V end lost 2 bases, the J end lost 9 bases, and 8 bases lay between the germline ends. The CDR3 has 12 amino acids. CDR3 sequence reads: CAWSSWSSPLHF. In DNA, the CDR3 is TGTGCCTGGAGTAGTTGGAGTTCACCCCTCCACTTT.

The chain carries TRBV2 and TRBJ2-5, with D perhaps TRBD1 or TRBD2 (5 bases each). Germline V gene lookup returns CDR1 SNHLY and CDR2 FYNNEI. The CDR3 sequence is 15 residues long. V lost 9 bases, J lost 1 base, and 18 bases lay in between. The CDR3, as DNA: TGTGCCAGACAAACCCCGGGACGGAGCCAAGAGACCCAGTACTTC. This sequence encodes CARQTPGRSQETQYF.

This chain links TRBV5-1 with TRBJ2-1; no reliable D call. Per germline, CDR1 SGHRS and CDR2 YFSETQ. V was shortened by 0 bases and J by 5 bases, with 3 bases between the two germline ends. The CDR3 covers 12 residues. CDR3 sequence (DNA): TGCGCCAGCAGCTTGGAGGACAATGAGCAGTTCTTC. Translating it yields CASSLEDNEQFF. The whole variable domain, remainder taken from reference TRBV5-1 and TRBJ2-1, is KAGVTQTPRYLIKTRGQQVTLSCSPISGHRSVSWYQQTPGQGLQFLFEYFSETQRNKGNFPGRFSGRQFSNSRSEMNVSTLELGDSALYLCASSLEDNEQFFGPGTRLTVL.

CDR3: CASSKLVGPYEQYF. CDR3 bases: TGTGCCAGCAGCAAGTTAGTGGGGCCGTACGAGCAGTACTTC. J is TRBJ2-7 and V is TRBV27; weak D call: TRBD1 (5 bases). Between the trimmed V and J ends, which lost 6 bases and 4 bases, there was a span of 16 bases. The germline CDR1 and CDR2 sequences are MNHEY and SMNVEV (reference sequence). The CDR3 loop spans 14 amino acids.

The chain joins TRBV27 to TRBJ2-7, with 10 bases matching TRBD2. Germline loops: CDR1 MNHEY, CDR2 SMNVEV (reference sequence). The J segment lost 0 bases and the V segment lost 5 bases, leaving 1 base of the junction unmatched. The CDR3 has 14 amino acids. CDR3: CASSLAGASYEQYF. The CDR3 nucleotides are TGTGCCAGCAGTCTAGCGGGAGCCTCCTACGAGCAGTACTTC.